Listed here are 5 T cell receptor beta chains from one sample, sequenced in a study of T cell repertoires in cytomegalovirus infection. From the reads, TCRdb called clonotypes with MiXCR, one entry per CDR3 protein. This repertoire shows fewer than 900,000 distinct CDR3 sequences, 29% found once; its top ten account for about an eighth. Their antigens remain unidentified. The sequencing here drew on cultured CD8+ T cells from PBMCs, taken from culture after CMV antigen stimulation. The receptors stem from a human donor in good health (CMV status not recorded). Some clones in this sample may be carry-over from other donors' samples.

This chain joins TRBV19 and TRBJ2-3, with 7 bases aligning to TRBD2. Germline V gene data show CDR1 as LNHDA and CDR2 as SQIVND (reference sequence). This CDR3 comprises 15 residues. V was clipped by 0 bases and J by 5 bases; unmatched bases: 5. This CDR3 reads CASSIDPRGVDTQYF. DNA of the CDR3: TGTGCCAGTAGTATAGATCCTCGGGGGGTAGATACGCAGTATTTT.

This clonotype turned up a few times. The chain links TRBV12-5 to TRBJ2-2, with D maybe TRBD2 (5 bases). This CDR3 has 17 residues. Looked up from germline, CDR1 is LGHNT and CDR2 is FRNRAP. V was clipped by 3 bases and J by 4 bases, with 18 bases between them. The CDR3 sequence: CASGFHGLPAGTGELFF. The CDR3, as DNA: TGTGCTAGTGGTTTCCACGGACTCCCTGCGGGCACCGGGGAGCTGTTTTTT.

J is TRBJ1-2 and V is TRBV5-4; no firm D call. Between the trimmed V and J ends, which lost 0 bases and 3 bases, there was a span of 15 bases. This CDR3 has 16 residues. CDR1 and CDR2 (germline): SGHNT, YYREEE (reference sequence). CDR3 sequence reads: CASSLGIQPPDYGYTF. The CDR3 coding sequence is TGTGCCAGCAGCTTGGGGATACAGCCTCCTGACTATGGCTACACCTTC.

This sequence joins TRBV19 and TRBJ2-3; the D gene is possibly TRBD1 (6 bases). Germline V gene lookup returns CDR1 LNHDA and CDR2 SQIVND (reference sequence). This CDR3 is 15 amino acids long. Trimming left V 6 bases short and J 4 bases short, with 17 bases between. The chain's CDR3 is CASRGTLRIPDTQYF. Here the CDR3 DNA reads TGTGCCAGTAGAGGGACACTGAGGATCCCAGATACGCAGTATTTT.

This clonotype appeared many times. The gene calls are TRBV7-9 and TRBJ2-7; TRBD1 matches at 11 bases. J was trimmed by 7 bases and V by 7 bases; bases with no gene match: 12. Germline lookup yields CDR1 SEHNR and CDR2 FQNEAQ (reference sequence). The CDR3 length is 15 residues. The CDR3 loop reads CASTGTGGLKREQYF. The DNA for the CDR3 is TGTGCCAGCACAGGGACAGGGGGTTTGAAGAGAGAGCAGTACTTC.